The rows below give T cell receptor beta chains drawn from one sample of a study of shared clonotypes between healthy human individuals. Here immunoSEQ multiplex PCR was the method, and the copy in TCRdb shows in-frame clones only, minus some. The sample holds approximately 2,000,000 clones, about nine tenths seen once. Sample: naive CD4+ T cells from PBMCs. The receptors were sampled from a man in his late teens or twenties in good health. Some clones in this sample may be carry-over from other donors' samples. Each CDR3 is given with its conserved first and last residue. Fields, in order: clone size, V gene, D gene, J gene, CDR3 DNA, CDR3 protein. D genes are given only for firm matches. Clone size appears in some rows only: once, few, many, or a class for an expanded clone.

>.|TRBV29-1|.|TRBJ1-2
TGCAGCGTTTCTGGGGGCAGTAGAGGGGTTAACTATGGCTACACCTTC
CSVSGGSRGVNYGYTF
>.|TRBV28|.|TRBJ1-2
TGTGCCAGCAGTTTGGGTGGGGGGCCCCCTTGGGGCTACACCTTC
CASSLGGGPPWGYTF
>.|TRBV28|TRBD2|TRBJ2-3
TGTGCCAGCAGAGATGGCCCGGGGGGTACGCAGTATTTT
CASRDGPGGTQYF
>.|TRBV28|TRBD2|TRBJ2-1
TGTGCCAGCCCGCCCCCTAGGCTAGCGGAAGACAATGAGCAGTTCTTC
CASPPPRLAEDNEQFF
>.|TRBV27|.|TRBJ2-1
TGTGCCAGCAGTGTTGAACTGGGGTCCTACAATGAGCAGTTCTTC
CASSVELGSYNEQFF
>.|TRBV30|.|TRBJ1-1
TGTGCCTGGAGTGTCAGGCGGGCCTTCGAATTATCGAACACTGAAGCTTTCTTT
CAWSVRRAFELSNTEAFF
>.|TRBV28|.|TRBJ2-5
TGTGCCAGCAGTCTAGCAGGGCGACCGGCGAGAACCCAGTACTTC
CASSLAGRPARTQYF
>.|TRBV6-5|.|TRBJ1-5
TGTGCCAGCCAGGCAGGGGATAATCAGCCCCAGCATTTT
CASQAGDNQPQHF
>.|TRBV5-6|.|TRBJ2-5
TGTGCCAGCAGCTTGGCTGGCAGGCTAGAGACCCAGTACTTC
CASSLAGRLETQYF
>.|TRBV5-8|TRBD2|TRBJ2-1
TGTGCCAGCAGGGCTAGCGGCCCGTGGGGTGAGCAGTTCTTC
CASRASGPWGEQFF
>.|TRBV5-8|TRBD1|TRBJ1-3
TGTGCCAGCAGCTTCCCCGGGACAGGGGGACACACCATATATTTT
CASSFPGTGGHTIYF
>.|TRBV15|.|TRBJ2-5
TGTGCCACCAGCAGAGACAGGGGAACCCAGTACTTC
CATSRDRGTQYF
>.|TRBV27|TRBD1|TRBJ2-7
TGTGCCAGCAGCACAGGGGGCTCCCGGTACGAGCAGTACTTC
CASSTGGSRYEQYF
>once|TRBV10-2|TRBD1|TRBJ2-1
TGCGCCAGCAGTGAGGGGACAGGGGCCTACAATGAGCAGTTCTTC
CASSEGTGAYNEQFF
>.|TRBV5-1|.|TRBJ2-7
TGCGCCAGCAGCCCGGGGGATATTCAAACCTACGAGCAGTACTTC
CASSPGDIQTYEQYF
>.|TRBV18|.|TRBJ1-5
TGTGCCAGCTCTCGGGATAGCAATCAGCCCCAGCATTTT
CASSRDSNQPQHF
>once|TRBV28|.|TRBJ1-3
TGTGCCAGCAGCTCCTATGACAGTTTCCCGCGGAACACCATATATTTT
CASSSYDSFPRNTIYF
>.|TRBV25-1|TRBD1|TRBJ2-6
TGTGCCAGACACAGGACAGGGACCAGGTCTGGGGCCAACGTCCTGACTTTC
CARHRTGTRSGANVLTF
>.|TRBV6-5|.|TRBJ1-1
TGTGCCAGCAGTACCCCCGGGGTCAGAGCAGCTTTCTTT
CASSTPGVRAAFF
>.|TRBV6-6|.|TRBJ1-5
TGTGCCAGCAGTTACGGGGGTCAGCCCCAGCATTTT
CASSYGGQPQHF
>.|TRBV28|TRBD1|TRBJ1-5
TGTGCCAGCAGCAACTGGAGGGGGCGTCGGGATCAGCCCCAGCATTTT
CASSNWRGRRDQPQHF
>.|TRBV11-2|.|TRBJ2-1
TGTGCCAGCAGCCGGGGACAAGGGTTGAGCTCCTACAATGAGCAGTTCTTC
CASSRGQGLSSYNEQFF